The TCR beta chain described here comes from a study of CD8 T cells in ankylosing spondylitis. The CDR3 has 16 amino acids. V lost 6 bases, J lost 0 bases, and 16 bases lay in between. Germline V lookup: CDR1 MNHNS, CDR2 SASEGT. With molecular barcodes, quantitative 5'-RACE was used to make the TCR beta libraries. Each CDR3 protein is one row after TCRdb ran MiXCR on the 5' RACE reads. Of 150,000 to 200,000 distinct CDR3 sequences listed, about 9.9% were seen once; the top ten hold around 29%. Whole-study results and caveats: Relatively scarce in peripheral blood, disease-linked clones were CD8+.

This clonotype was seen ten or more times. What it binds is unknown. Material: blood, either unsorted or a sorted T cell fraction (not recorded which). This sequence originates from a male donor with ankylosing spondylitis or in good health (not recorded which). The chain couples TRBV6-1 to TRBJ2-3; D perhaps matches TRBD2 (5 bases). The CDR3 is CASSFRRFSSTDTQYF. As DNA, the CDR3 is TGTGCCAGCAGCTTTAGGAGGTTTTCTAGCACAGATACGCAGTATTTT.